This passage covers 4 T cell receptor beta chains from one sample sequenced in a study of blood T cells in healthy people across ages. A J-beta primer mix and a sample-barcoded 5' primer were used in a second PCR of roughly 7 to 12 cycles. TCRdb called the 5' RACE reads again in MiXCR, with one record for every CDR3 protein. The table records about 540,000 distinct CDR3 sequences, under 30% of them present only once. The same data also contributed to another study, on T cells of mothers and their children.

Sequences were obtained from blood. The receptors were gathered from a boy aged 5-17 years in good health.

V usage is TRBV6-1 and J usage is TRBJ1-1; 9 bases are a match to TRBD1. The ends lost 5 bases at V and 1 base at J; junction bases unmatched: 8. Germline V gene data show CDR1 as MNHNS and CDR2 as SASEGT. The CDR3 spans 16 residues. The CDR3 DNA reads as TGTGCCAGCAGTCAGACCTGGACAGGGGAGAACACTGAAGCTTTCTTT. Translated, it gives CASSQTWTGENTEAFF.

For this clonotype: The junction does not match germline at one end; this may be a read error. The chain employs TRBV12-3 or TRBV12-4 and TRBJ2-1; 10 bases are shared with TRBD2. This CDR3 is 16 amino acids long. DNA for the CDR3: TGTGCCAGTGCCGATTTACCAGCGGGAGGGCGAGTTGAGCGGTTCTTC. This codes for CASADLPAGGRVERFF.

The V and J genes are TRBV27 and TRBJ2-7; tentative D call: TRBD1 (6 bases). The CDR3 runs 14 residues. The V gene lost 4 bases and the J gene lost 3 bases, with 13 bases spanning the gap. Germline CDR1 and CDR2: MNHEY and SMNVEV (reference sequence). The CDR3 protein is CASSSIPGVYEQYF. CDR3 sequence (DNA): TGTGCCAGCAGTTCCATACCAGGGGTCTACGAGCAGTACTTC.

The CDR3 reads CASKGADNEKLFF. The CDR3 nucleotides are TGTGCCTCCAAGGGGGCAGATAATGAAAAACTGTTTTTT. The chain has TRBV28 and TRBJ1-4; TRBD1 agrees at 7 bases. V lost 11 bases and J lost 4; bases outside the gene matches: 7. Germline loops: CDR1 MDHEN, CDR2 SYDVKM. The CDR3 is 13 amino acids.